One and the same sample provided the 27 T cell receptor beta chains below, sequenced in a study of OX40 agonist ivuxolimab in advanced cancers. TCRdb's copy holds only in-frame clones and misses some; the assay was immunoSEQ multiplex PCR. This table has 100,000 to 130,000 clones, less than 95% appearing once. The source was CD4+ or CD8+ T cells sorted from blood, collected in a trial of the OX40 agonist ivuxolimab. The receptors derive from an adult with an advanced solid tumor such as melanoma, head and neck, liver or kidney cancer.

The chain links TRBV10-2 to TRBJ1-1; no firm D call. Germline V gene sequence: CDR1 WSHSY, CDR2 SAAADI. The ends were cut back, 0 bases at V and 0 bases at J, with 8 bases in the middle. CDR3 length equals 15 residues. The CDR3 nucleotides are TGCGCCAGCAGTGAGTCGCGGCCTATGAACACTGAAGCTTTCTTT. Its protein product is CASSESRPMNTEAFF.

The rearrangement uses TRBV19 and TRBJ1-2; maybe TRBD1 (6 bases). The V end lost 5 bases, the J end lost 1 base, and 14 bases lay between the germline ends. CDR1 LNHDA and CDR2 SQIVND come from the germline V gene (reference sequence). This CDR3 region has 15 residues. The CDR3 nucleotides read TGTGCCAGTAGTCTCCGGACAGCTGATAACTATGGCTACACCTTC. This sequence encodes CASSLRTADNYGYTF.

Here the CDR3 DNA reads TGCGCCAGCAGCGCCGGACAGGGGCCCGATTCACCCCTCCACTTT. Translating it yields CASSAGQGPDSPLHF. The chain couples TRBV5-1 to TRBJ1-6, with 9 bases that match TRBD1. Germline-derived CDR1 and CDR2 are SGHRS and YFSETQ. The CDR3 totals 15 residues. V shed 4 bases and J 8 bases; nucleotides not matched to a gene: 7.

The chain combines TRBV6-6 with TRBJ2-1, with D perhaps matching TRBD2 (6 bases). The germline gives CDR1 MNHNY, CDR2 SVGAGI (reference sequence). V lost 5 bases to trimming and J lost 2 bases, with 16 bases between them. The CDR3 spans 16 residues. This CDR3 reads CASSPGAGRTYNEQFF. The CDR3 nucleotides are TGTGCCAGCAGTCCAGGTGCGGGAAGGACCTACAATGAGCAGTTCTTC.

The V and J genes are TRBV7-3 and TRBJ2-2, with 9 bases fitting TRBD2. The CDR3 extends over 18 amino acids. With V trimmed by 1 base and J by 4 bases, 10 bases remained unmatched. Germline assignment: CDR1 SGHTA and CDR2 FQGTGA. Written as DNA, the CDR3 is TGTGCCAGCAGCTTAAGTATGCGGGAGGGCCGGTTCACCGGGGAGCTGTTTTTT. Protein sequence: CASSLSMREGRFTGELFF.

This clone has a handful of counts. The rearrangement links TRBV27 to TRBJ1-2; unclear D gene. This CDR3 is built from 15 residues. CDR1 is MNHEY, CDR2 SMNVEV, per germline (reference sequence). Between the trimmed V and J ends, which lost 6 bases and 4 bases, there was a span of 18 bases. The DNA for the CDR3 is TGTGCCAGCAGGAATACGGGAGTTAAGTTCTATGGCTACACCTTC. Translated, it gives CASRNTGVKFYGYTF.

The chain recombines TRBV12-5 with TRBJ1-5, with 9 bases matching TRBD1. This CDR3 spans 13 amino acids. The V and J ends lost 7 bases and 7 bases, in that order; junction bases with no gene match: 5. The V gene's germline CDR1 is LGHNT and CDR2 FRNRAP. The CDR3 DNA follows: TGTGCTAGTGAACAGGGGGCGCGGCAGCCCCAGCATTTT. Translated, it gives CASEQGARQPQHF.

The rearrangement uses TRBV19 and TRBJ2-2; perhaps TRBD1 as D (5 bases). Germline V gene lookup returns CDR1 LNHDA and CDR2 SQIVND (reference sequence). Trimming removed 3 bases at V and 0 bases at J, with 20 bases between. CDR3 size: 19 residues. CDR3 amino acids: CASSIRWAGQKANTGELFF. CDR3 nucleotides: TGTGCCAGTAGTATTCGGTGGGCAGGGCAGAAAGCGAACACCGGGGAGCTGTTTTTT.

This CDR3 is CASTQGVYEQYF. CDR3 nucleotides: TGTGCCAGCACCCAGGGCGTCTACGAGCAGTACTTC. V and J are TRBV6-5 and TRBJ2-7; perhaps TRBD1 as D (5 bases). Trimming removed 7 bases at V and 3 bases at J, with 10 bases between. The CDR3 covers 12 residues. Germline lookup yields CDR1 MNHEY and CDR2 SVGAGI.

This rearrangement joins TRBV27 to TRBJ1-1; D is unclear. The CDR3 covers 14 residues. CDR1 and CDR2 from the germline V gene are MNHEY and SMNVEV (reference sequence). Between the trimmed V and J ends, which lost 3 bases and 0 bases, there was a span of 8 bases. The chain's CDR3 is CASSLTTMNTEAFF. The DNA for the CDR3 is TGTGCCAGCAGTTTGACAACCATGAACACTGAAGCTTTCTTT.

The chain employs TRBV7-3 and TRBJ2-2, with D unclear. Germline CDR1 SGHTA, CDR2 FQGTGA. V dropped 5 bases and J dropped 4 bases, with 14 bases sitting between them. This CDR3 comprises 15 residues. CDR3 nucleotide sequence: TGTGCCAGCAGCCTAGTGGGATCGGGCACCGGGGAGCTGTTTTTT. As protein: CASSLVGSGTGELFF. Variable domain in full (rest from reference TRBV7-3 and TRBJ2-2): GAGVSQTPSNKVTEKGKYVELRCDPISGHTALYWYRQSLGQGPEFLIYFQGTGAADDSGLPNDRFFAVRPEGSVSTLKIQRTERGDSAVYLCASSLVGSGTGELFFGEGSRLTVL.

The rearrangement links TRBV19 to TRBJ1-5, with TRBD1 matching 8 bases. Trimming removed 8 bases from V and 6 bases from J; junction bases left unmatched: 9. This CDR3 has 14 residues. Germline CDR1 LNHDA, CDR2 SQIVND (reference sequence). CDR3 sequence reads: CASWDRLSGQPQHF. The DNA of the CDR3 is TGTGCCAGTTGGGACAGGTTGAGTGGTCAGCCCCAGCATTTT.

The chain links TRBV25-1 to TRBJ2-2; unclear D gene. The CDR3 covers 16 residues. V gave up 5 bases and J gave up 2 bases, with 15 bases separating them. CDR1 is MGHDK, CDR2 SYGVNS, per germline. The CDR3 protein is CASSTVGSVNTGELFF. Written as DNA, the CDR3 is TGTGCCAGCAGTACAGTGGGGTCAGTTAACACCGGGGAGCTGTTTTTT.

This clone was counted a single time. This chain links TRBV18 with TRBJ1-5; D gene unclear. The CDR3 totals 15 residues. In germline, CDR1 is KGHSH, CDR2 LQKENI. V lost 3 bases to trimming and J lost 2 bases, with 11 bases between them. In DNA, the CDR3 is TGTGCCAGCTCACCGAAGGGATGGGGCAATCAGCCCCAGCATTTT. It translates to CASSPKGWGNQPQHF.

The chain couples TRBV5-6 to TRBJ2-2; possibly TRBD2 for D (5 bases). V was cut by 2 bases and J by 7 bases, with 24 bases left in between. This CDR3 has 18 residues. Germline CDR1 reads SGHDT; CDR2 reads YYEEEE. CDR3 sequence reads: CASSLAPLRVGQRGELFF. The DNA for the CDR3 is TGTGCCAGCAGCTTAGCACCTTTGCGGGTCGGTCAACGCGGGGAGCTGTTTTTT.

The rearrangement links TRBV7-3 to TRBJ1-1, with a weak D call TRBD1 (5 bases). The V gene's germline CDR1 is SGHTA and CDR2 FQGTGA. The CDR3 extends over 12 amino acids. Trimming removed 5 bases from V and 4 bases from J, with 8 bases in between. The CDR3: CASSGDSTEAFF. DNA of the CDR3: TGTGCCAGCAGCGGTGACAGCACTGAAGCTTTCTTT.

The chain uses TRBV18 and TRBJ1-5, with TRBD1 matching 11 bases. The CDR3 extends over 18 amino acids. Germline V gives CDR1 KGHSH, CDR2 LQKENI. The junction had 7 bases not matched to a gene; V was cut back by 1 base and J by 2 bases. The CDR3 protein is CASSPRTGGTNGNQPQHF. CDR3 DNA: TGTGCCAGCTCACCACGGACAGGGGGCACTAATGGCAATCAGCCCCAGCATTTT.

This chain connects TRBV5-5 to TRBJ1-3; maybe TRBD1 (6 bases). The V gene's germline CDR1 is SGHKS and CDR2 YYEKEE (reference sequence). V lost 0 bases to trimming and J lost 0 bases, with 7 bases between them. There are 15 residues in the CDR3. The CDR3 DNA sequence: TGTGCCAGCAGCTTGGCACAGGGCTCTGGAAACACCATATATTTT. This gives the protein CASSLAQGSGNTIYF.

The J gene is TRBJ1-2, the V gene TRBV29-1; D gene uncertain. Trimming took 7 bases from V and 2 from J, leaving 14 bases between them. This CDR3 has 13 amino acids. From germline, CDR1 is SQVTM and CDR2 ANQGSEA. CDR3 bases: TGCAGCGCCGAGTCCGCCGAAAACTATGGCTACACCTTC. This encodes CSAESAENYGYTF.

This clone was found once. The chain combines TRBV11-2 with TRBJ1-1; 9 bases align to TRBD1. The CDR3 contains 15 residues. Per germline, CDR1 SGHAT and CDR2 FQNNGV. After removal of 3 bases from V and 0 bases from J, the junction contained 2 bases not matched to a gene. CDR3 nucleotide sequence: TGTGCCAGCAGCTTTAGACAGGGGGTGAACACTGAAGCTTTCTTT. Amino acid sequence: CASSFRQGVNTEAFF.

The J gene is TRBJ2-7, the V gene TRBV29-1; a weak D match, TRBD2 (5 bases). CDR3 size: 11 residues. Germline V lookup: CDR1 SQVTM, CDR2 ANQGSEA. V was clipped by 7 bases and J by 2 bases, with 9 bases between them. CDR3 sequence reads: CSGRWAYEQYF. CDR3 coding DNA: TGCAGCGGGAGGTGGGCCTACGAGCAGTACTTC.

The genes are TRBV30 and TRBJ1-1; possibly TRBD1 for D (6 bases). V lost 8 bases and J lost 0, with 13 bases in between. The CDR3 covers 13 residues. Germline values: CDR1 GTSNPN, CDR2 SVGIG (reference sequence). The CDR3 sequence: CARRQALNTEAFF. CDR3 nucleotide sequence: TGTGCCCGACGACAGGCTTTGAACACTGAAGCTTTCTTT.

The DNA for the CDR3 is TGTGCCACCAGCAGAGTTTCAGGGCCCTACGAGCAGTACTTC. Its protein is CATSRVSGPYEQYF. This sequence joins TRBV15 and TRBJ2-7; possibly TRBD1 for D (5 bases). Germline CDR1 LNHNV, CDR2 YYDKDF (reference sequence). V was cut by 1 base and J by 2 bases, with 9 bases left in between. The CDR3 consists of 14 residues.

The CDR3 DNA reads as TGTGCCAGCAATGAGGCGAGGGCTGGAAACACCATATATTTT. It codes for CASNEARAGNTIYF. The chain employs TRBV5-6 and TRBJ1-3; D unresolved. Between the trimmed V and J ends, which lost 6 bases and 2 bases, there was a span of 12 bases. The CDR3 sequence is 14 residues long. Germline V gene data show CDR1 as SGHDT and CDR2 as YYEEEE.

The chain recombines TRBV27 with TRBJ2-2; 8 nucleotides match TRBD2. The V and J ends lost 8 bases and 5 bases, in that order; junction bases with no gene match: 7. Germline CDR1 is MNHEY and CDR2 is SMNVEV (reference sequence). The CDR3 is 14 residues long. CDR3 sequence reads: CASWSGSRTGELFF. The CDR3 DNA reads TGTGCCAGCTGGAGCGGGAGTCGGACCGGGGAGCTGTTTTTT.

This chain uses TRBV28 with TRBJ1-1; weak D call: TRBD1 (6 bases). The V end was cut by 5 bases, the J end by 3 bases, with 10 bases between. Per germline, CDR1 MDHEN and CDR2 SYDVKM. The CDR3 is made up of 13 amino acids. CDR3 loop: CASSSGGHTEAFF. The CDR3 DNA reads TGTGCCAGCAGTAGCGGGGGCCACACTGAAGCTTTCTTT.

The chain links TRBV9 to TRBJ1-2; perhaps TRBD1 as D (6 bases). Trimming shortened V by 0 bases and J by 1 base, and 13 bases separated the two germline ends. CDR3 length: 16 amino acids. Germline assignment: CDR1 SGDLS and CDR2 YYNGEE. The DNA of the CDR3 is TGTGCCAGCAGCGTAGGCGGAGGGGGGGATAACTATGGCTACACCTTC. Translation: CASSVGGGGDNYGYTF.